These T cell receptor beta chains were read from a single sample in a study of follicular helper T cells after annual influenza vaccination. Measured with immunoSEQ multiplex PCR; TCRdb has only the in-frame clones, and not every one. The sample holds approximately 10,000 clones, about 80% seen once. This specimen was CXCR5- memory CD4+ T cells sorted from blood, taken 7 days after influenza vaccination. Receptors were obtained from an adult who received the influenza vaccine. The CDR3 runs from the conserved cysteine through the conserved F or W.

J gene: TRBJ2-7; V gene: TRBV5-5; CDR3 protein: CASSKTGFINEQYF
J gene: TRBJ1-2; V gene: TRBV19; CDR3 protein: CASSMGNHNYGYTF
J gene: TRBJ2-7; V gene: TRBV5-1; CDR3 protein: CASSPNAAGASYEQYF
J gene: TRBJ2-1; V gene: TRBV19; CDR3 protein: CASIGYNEQFF
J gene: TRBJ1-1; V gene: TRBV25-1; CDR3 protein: CASSTPWRTEAFF
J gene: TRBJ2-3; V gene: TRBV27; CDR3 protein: CASSRTSEDTQYF
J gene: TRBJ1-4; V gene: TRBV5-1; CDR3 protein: CASSFSATNEKLFF
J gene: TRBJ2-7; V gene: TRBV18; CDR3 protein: CASSPGANSAYEQYF
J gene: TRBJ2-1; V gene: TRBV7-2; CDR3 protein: CASSSQLAYNEQFF
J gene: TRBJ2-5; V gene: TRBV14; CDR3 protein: CASSQESPPETQYF
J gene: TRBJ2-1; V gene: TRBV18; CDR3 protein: CASSPSLGLAHNEQFF